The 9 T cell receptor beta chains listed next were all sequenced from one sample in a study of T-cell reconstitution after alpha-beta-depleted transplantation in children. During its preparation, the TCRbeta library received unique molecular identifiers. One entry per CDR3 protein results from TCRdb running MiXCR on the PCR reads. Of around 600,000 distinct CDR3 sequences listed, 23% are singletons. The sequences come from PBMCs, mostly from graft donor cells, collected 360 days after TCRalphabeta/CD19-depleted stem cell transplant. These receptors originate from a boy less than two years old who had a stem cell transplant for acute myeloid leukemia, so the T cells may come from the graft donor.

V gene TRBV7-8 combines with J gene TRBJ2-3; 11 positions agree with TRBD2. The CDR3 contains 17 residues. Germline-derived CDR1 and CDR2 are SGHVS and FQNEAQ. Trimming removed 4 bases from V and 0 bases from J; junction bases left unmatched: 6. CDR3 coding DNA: TGTGCCAGCAGCTGGTCACTAGCGGGGGCTAGCACAGATACGCAGTATTTT. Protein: CASSWSLAGASTDTQYF.

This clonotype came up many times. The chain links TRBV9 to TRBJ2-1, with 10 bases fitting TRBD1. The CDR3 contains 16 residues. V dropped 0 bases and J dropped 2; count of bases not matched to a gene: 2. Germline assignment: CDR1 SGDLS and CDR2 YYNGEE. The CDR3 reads CASSVEDRGAYNEQFF. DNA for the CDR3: TGTGCCAGCAGCGTAGAGGACAGGGGGGCCTACAATGAGCAGTTCTTC.

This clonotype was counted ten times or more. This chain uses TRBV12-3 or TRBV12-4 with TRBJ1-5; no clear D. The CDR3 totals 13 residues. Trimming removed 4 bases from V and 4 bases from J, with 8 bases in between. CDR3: CASSSGRNQPQHF. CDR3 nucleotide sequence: TGTGCCAGCAGTTCCGGACGGAATCAGCCCCAGCATTTT.

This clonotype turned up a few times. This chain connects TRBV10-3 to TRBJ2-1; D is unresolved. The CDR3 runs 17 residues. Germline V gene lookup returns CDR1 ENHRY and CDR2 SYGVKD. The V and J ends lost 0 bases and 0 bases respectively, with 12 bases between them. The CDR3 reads CAISESGRLSSYNEQFF. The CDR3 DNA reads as TGTGCCATCAGTGAGTCGGGCAGGCTTAGCTCCTACAATGAGCAGTTCTTC.

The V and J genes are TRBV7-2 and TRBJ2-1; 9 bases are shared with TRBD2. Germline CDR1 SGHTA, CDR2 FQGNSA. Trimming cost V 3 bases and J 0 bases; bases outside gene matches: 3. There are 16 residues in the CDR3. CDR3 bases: TGTGCCAGCAGCTTTAGCGGGGGCCTCTCCTACAATGAGCAGTTCTTC. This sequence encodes CASSFSGGLSYNEQFF.

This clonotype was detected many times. This CDR3 is CSSGTGANNEQFF. As DNA, the CDR3 is TGCAGTTCCGGGACAGGGGCAAACAATGAGCAGTTCTTC. The chain carries TRBV20-1 and TRBJ2-1; 10 bases fit TRBD1. Per the germline V gene, CDR1 is DFQATT and CDR2 is SNEGSKA (reference sequence). CDR3 length: 13 amino acids. V lost 8 bases to trimming and J lost 5 bases; unmatched junction nucleotides: 6.

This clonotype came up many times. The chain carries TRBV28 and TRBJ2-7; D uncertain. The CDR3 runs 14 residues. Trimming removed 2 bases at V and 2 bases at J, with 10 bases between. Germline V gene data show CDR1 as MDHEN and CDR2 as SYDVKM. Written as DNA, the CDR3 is TGTGCCAGCAGTTTAGCAGCCAACACCTACGAGCAGTACGTC. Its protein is CASSLAANTYEQYV.

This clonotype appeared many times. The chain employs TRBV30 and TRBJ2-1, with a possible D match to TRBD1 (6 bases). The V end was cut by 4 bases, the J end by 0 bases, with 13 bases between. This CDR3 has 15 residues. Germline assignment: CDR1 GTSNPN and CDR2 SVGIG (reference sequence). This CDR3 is CAWTQGTGSYNEQFF. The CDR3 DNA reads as TGTGCCTGGACGCAGGGGACGGGCTCCTACAATGAGCAGTTCTTC.

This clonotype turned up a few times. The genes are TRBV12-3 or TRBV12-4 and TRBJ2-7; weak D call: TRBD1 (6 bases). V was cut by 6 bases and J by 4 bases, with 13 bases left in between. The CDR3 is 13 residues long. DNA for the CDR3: TGTGCCAGCAGCTTTCAGGGGCGATACGAGCAGTACTTC. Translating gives CASSFQGRYEQYF.